One sample yielded the 25 T cell receptor beta chains listed below, sequenced in a study of CD8+ T cells in alopecia areata. Reverse transcription of extracted RNA yielded cDNA, which provided the sequencing template. The repertoire was sequenced with immunoSEQ multiplex PCR; TCRdb's copy has only in-frame clones and lacks some. This table holds 55,000 to 65,000 clones, around 44% found once. Sequencing was performed on NKG2D-low CD8+ T cells sorted from blood. Receptor source: a human donor with alopecia areata.

This sequence joins TRBV7-9 and TRBJ1-1; D not certain. This CDR3 has 11 amino acids. V lost 5 bases, J lost 8 bases, and 9 bases lay in between. Looked up from germline, CDR1 is SEHNR and CDR2 is FQNEAQ (reference sequence). The CDR3: CASSLPTEAFF. The CDR3 DNA follows: TGTGCCAGCAGCCTTCCGACAGAAGCTTTCTTT. The whole variable domain, remainder taken from reference TRBV7-9 and TRBJ1-1, is DTGVSQNPRHKITKRGQNVTFRCDPISEHNRLYWYRQTLGQGPEFLTYFQNEAQLEKSRLLSDRFSAERPKGSFSTLEIQRTEQGDSAMYLCASSLPTEAFFGQGTRLTVV.

The genes are TRBV7-6 and TRBJ2-7; 7 bases map to TRBD2. V shed 5 bases and J 1 base; nucleotides not matched to a gene: 2. CDR3 size: 13 residues. In germline, CDR1 is SGHVS, CDR2 FNYEAQ. In DNA form, the CDR3 reads TGTGCCAGCAGCCGGGGGGAATCCTACGAGCAGTACTTC. Its translation: CASSRGESYEQYF.

The gene calls are TRBV5-1 and TRBJ2-3; D not resolved. CDR1 is SGHRS and CDR2 is YFSETQ in the germline V gene. V was shortened by 1 base and J by 4 bases, with 7 bases between the two germline ends. The CDR3 sequence is 13 residues long. The CDR3 is CASSLWISDTQYF. CDR3 nucleotide sequence: TGCGCCAGCAGCTTGTGGATTTCAGATACGCAGTATTTT.

The CDR3 is CASSKGGTSGSEETQYF. CDR3 bases: TGTGCCAGCAGCAAAGGGGGGACTAGCGGGTCGGAAGAGACCCAGTACTTC. V and J are TRBV21-1 and TRBJ2-5; TRBD2 reflects the table's D call only, with no check against the DNA. TRBV21-1 is a pseudogene. The CDR3 runs 17 residues.

The rearrangement uses TRBV4-2 and TRBJ2-5, with D hard to call. V dropped 1 base and J dropped 5 bases, with 8 bases sitting between them. This CDR3 has 13 amino acids. Germline CDR1 LGHNA, CDR2 YNFKEQ. The CDR3 bases are TGTGCCAGCAGCCAAGCCCTAGGGGAGACCCAGTACTTC. Translated: CASSQALGETQYF.

CDR3 sequence: CASALSGGPSGYTF. The CDR3 DNA follows: TGTGCTAGTGCCCTATCAGGGGGCCCCAGTGGCTACACCTTC. The chain couples TRBV12-5 to TRBJ1-2; 8 positions match TRBD1. Per germline, CDR1 LGHNT and CDR2 FRNRAP. The CDR3 contains 14 residues. V lost 7 bases and J lost 7; bases outside the gene matches: 11.

This clone was counted between two and nine times. This chain uses TRBV12-5 with TRBJ1-2, with 7 nucleotides matching TRBD1. V lost 1 base to trimming and J lost 4 bases; unmatched junction nucleotides: 0. This CDR3 is 13 amino acids long. Germline CDR1 is LGHNT and CDR2 is FRNRAP. As DNA, the CDR3 is TGTGCTAGTGGTTTGGGACAGGGCTATGGCTACACCTTC. It is translated as CASGLGQGYGYTF. The complete variable domain, with remaining parts taken from reference TRBV12-5 and TRBJ1-2, reads DARVTQTPRHKVTEMGQEVTMRCQPILGHNTVFWYRQTMMQGLELLAYFRNRAPLDDSGMPKDRFSAEMPDATLATLKIQPSEPRDSAVYFCASGLGQGYGYTFGSGTRLTVV.

This clone was counted a few times. The V and J genes are TRBV29-1 and TRBJ2-1; 9 bases agree with TRBD1. The CDR3 spans 13 residues. Trimming at V came to 7 bases and at J to 6 bases, leaving 7 bases not matched to a gene. Germline V gives CDR1 SQVTM, CDR2 ANQGSEA. CDR3: CSDQGQGTNEQFF. CDR3 nucleotides: TGCAGCGACCAGGGACAGGGTACCAATGAGCAGTTCTTC.

The chain employs TRBV4-1 and TRBJ2-7; D is perhaps TRBD2 (6 bases). The CDR3 loop spans 14 amino acids. The germline V gene has CDR1 MGHRA and CDR2 YSYEKL. The V end was cut by 3 bases, the J end by 5 bases, with 14 bases between. CDR3 DNA: TGCGCCAGCAGCCACCAGACGGGAGTTCACGAGCAGTACTTC. Translating gives CASSHQTGVHEQYF.

The rearrangement joins TRBV7-8 to TRBJ2-7; 9 nucleotides align to TRBD1. Trimming took 1 base from V and 3 from J; bases not matched to a gene: 7. Germline V CDR1 and CDR2: SGHVS, FQNEAQ. CDR3 length: 16 amino acids. The CDR3 DNA follows: TGTGCCAGCAGCTTAGGGGGACAGGGAGGTGTCTACGAGCAGTACTTC. It encodes CASSLGGQGGVYEQYF.

There are a few counts of this clone. CDR3 DNA sequence: TGTGCCAGCAGTTTCCGCACGGGAGGGCGCTACAATGAGCAGTTCTTC. Translating it yields CASSFRTGGRYNEQFF. This chain connects TRBV28 to TRBJ2-1; 8 bases are shared with TRBD2. The J segment lost 3 bases and the V segment lost 3 bases, leaving 7 bases of the junction unmatched. The germline gives CDR1 MDHEN, CDR2 SYDVKM. CDR3 length: 16 amino acids.

This chain links TRBV29-1 with TRBJ2-6; a weak D match, TRBD1 (6 bases). Per the germline V gene, CDR1 is SQVTM and CDR2 is ANQGSEA. Trimming pared 5 bases from V and 2 bases from J, leaving 13 bases between. The CDR3 is 15 amino acids. For the CDR3, the DNA is TGCAGCGTTCAGGATCAGGGGCCTGGGGCCAACGTCCTGACTTTC. Translated, it gives CSVQDQGPGANVLTF.

This clone was seen a handful of times. The chain employs TRBV27 and TRBJ2-7, with D perhaps assigned TRBD1 or TRBD2 (5 bases each). The CDR3 runs 15 residues. V was shortened by 4 bases and J by 0 bases, with 13 bases between the two germline ends. Germline CDR1 MNHEY, CDR2 SMNVEV (reference sequence). The CDR3 loop is CASSSMGPSSYEQYF. The CDR3 DNA reads as TGTGCCAGCAGTTCGATGGGACCCAGCTCCTACGAGCAGTACTTC.

This chain links TRBV5-1 with TRBJ2-7, with D perhaps TRBD2 (6 bases). CDR1 and CDR2 from the germline V gene are SGHRS and YFSETQ. The V end was cut by 5 bases, the J end by 0 bases, with 9 bases between. CDR3 length: 13 residues. In DNA, the CDR3 is TGCGCCAGCAGGTTCGGGAGCTCCTACGAGCAGTACTTC. Residues: CASRFGSSYEQYF.

This clone was recorded at least ten times. V gene TRBV27 combines with J gene TRBJ2-6, with unresolved D. V was trimmed by 2 bases and J by 1 base, leaving 9 bases between them. Germline CDR1 MNHEY, CDR2 SMNVEV (reference sequence). The CDR3 totals 16 residues. The CDR3 loop reads CASSLQWGSGANVLTF. In nucleotides, the CDR3 is TGTGCCAGCAGTTTACAATGGGGTTCTGGGGCCAACGTCCTGACTTTC.

The chain combines TRBV29-1 with TRBJ1-2; the D gene is possibly TRBD1 (5 bases). This CDR3 is built from 12 residues. Trimming pared 3 bases from V and 2 bases from J, leaving 7 bases between. The V gene's germline CDR1 is SQVTM and CDR2 ANQGSEA. CDR3 in amino acids: CSVDNRNYGYTF. The CDR3, as DNA: TGCAGCGTTGATAACAGGAACTATGGCTACACCTTC.

The table lists this clone with a few counts. CDR3 residues: CASSTPTVYGYTF. The CDR3 coding sequence is TGTGCCAGCAGCACTCCGACGGTCTATGGCTACACCTTC. This sequence joins TRBV11-2 and TRBJ1-2; D ambiguous. CDR1 SGHAT and CDR2 FQNNGV come from the germline V gene. The CDR3 covers 13 residues. V was clipped by 5 bases and J by 4 bases, with 11 bases between them.

This chain links TRBV7-9 with TRBJ1-1; unclear D gene. V lost 3 bases and J 6 bases, leaving 11 bases between the germline ends. Germline V gene sequence: CDR1 SEHNR, CDR2 FQNEAQ (reference sequence). This CDR3 region has 13 residues. CDR3 amino acids: CASSLPGEPEAFF. The CDR3 nucleotides read TGTGCCAGCAGCTTGCCCGGGGAACCTGAAGCTTTCTTT.

The J gene is TRBJ2-5, the V gene TRBV7-6; a possible D gene is TRBD2 (6 bases). The CDR3 has 15 residues. Germline CDR1 reads SGHVS; CDR2 reads FNYEAQ. V dropped 3 bases and J dropped 2 bases, with 13 bases sitting between them. In DNA, the CDR3 is TGTGCCAGCAGCTTCCTGGCAGGACTACAAGAGACCCAGTACTTC. Encoded protein: CASSFLAGLQETQYF.

The V gene is TRBV7-9, the J gene TRBJ2-7, with TRBD2 matching over 8 bases. There are 17 residues in the CDR3. The junction had 13 bases not matched to a gene; V was cut back by 2 bases and J by 4 bases. The germline CDR1 and CDR2 sequences are SEHNR and FQNEAQ (reference sequence). The DNA for the CDR3 is TGTGCCAGCAGCTTACCCCGGGGGGGCGAGGACCCATACGAGCAGTACTTC. Amino acid sequence: CASSLPRGGEDPYEQYF.

The rearrangement links TRBV29-1 to TRBJ1-1, with a weak D call TRBD1 (6 bases). Trimming stripped 4 bases from V and 1 base from J, with 10 bases between. The CDR3 is 13 amino acids. Germline CDR1 is SQVTM and CDR2 is ANQGSEA. The CDR3 region is CSVGGTTNTEAFF. For the CDR3, the DNA is TGCAGCGTTGGGGGGACAACGAACACTGAAGCTTTCTTT.

The chain couples TRBV5-6 to TRBJ2-1; unclear D gene. The CDR3 totals 15 residues. Germline V gene data show CDR1 as SGHDT and CDR2 as YYEEEE. The V gene lost 1 base and the J gene lost 6 bases, with 14 bases spanning the gap. The CDR3 protein is CASSLNPRVGNEQFF. CDR3 nucleotides: TGTGCCAGCAGCTTGAACCCAAGAGTTGGCAATGAGCAGTTCTTC.

The rearrangement uses TRBV13 and TRBJ2-3; D remains ambiguous. This CDR3 is 15 amino acids long. Trimming removed 2 bases at V and 2 bases at J, with 11 bases between. Germline V gene sequence: CDR1 PRHDT, CDR2 FYEKMQ (reference sequence). The chain's CDR3 is CASSLLGIYTDTQYF. The DNA for the CDR3 is TGTGCCAGCAGCTTATTGGGCATATACACAGATACGCAGTATTTT.

The genes are TRBV27 and TRBJ2-2; 8 bases match TRBD1. Germline V CDR1 and CDR2: MNHEY, SMNVEV (reference sequence). V shed 6 bases, J shed 4 bases, and the junction held 10 bases outside the gene matches. CDR3 length: 16 residues. The CDR3 nucleotides are TGTGCCAGCAGCTACTCGACAGGGGAAATCACCGGGGAGCTGTTTTTT. Protein sequence: CASSYSTGEITGELFF.

Points on this clone: Mismatch with germline at one junction end may stem from a read error. The V call is TRBV29-1, the J call TRBJ1-2, with TRBD1 identical over 7 bases. The CDR3 extends over 13 amino acids. The germline gives CDR1 SQVTM, CDR2 ANQGSEA. The CDR3 sequence: CRVEELGQNGYTF. The CDR3 region has the DNA TGCAGGGTTGAAGAATTGGGACAGAATGGCTACACCTTC.